The T cell receptor beta chain under discussion was sequenced for a study of tumor-infiltrating lymphocytes in primary liver carcinoma. The overall study: Samples produced roughly 3.65 to 8 million productive TCRbeta reads, comparable across tissue types. The study, taken as a whole, reports: Only about 7.5-24% of top clones were detected in all five tumor regions.

Constant-region priming of 500 ng total RNA yielded TCR beta cDNA. A slightly modified ARM-PCR protocol with three nested multiplex PCR rounds produced these TCR beta libraries. The first two PCR rounds, nine to ten cycles each, used TRBV1-TRBV30 forward primers and a C-beta reverse primer. In TCRdb, the multiplex PCR reads were re-called with MiXCR into one record per CDR3 protein. The sample has roughly 57,000 distinct CDR3 sequences, around 64% seen once. For each extraction, RNA and DNA were obtained together from about 20-30 mg of unsorted bulk tissue. Tumor samples uniformly had over 85% viable tumor cells. Worth noting for this clonotype: What it binds is unknown.

Germline V gives CDR1 MGHRA, CDR2 YSYEKL. There are 17 residues in the CDR3. J gave up 7 bases and V 4 bases, and 12 bases lay outside the gene matches. Sequenced sample: liver tumor tissue from sampling region 2. Subset noted: tumor region T2, inferior pole. This receptor was obtained from a middle-aged man with primary liver carcinoma and hepatitis B virus infection. J is TRBJ2-1 and V is TRBV4-1; 11 bases fit TRBD2. CDR3: CASSPLITSGSGNEQFF. In DNA form, the CDR3 reads TGCGCCAGCAGCCCTCTGATAACTAGCGGGAGCGGAAATGAGCAGTTCTTC.